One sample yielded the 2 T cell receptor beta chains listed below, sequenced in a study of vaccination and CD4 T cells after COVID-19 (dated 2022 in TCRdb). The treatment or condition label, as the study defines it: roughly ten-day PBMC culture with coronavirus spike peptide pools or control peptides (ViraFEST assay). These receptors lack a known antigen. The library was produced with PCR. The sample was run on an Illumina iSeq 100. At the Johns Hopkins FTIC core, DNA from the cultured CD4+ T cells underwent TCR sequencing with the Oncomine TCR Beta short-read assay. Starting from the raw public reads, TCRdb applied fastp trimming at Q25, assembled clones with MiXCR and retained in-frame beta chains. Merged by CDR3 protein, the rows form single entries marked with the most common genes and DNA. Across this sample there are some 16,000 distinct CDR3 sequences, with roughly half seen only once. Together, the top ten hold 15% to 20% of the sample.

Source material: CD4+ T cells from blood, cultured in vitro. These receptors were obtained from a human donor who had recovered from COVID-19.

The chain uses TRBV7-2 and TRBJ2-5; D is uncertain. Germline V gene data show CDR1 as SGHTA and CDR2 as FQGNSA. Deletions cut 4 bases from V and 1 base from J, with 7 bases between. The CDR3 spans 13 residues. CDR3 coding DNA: TGTGCCAGCAGCTCCGGCCCCCAAGAGACCCAGTACTTC. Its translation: CASSSGPQETQYF.

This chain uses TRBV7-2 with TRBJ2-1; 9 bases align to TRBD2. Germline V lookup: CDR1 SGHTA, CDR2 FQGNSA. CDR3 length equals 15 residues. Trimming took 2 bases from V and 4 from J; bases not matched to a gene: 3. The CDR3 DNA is TGTGCCAGCAGCTTATCGCTAGCGGGGTACAATGAGCAGTTCTTC. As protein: CASSLSLAGYNEQFF.